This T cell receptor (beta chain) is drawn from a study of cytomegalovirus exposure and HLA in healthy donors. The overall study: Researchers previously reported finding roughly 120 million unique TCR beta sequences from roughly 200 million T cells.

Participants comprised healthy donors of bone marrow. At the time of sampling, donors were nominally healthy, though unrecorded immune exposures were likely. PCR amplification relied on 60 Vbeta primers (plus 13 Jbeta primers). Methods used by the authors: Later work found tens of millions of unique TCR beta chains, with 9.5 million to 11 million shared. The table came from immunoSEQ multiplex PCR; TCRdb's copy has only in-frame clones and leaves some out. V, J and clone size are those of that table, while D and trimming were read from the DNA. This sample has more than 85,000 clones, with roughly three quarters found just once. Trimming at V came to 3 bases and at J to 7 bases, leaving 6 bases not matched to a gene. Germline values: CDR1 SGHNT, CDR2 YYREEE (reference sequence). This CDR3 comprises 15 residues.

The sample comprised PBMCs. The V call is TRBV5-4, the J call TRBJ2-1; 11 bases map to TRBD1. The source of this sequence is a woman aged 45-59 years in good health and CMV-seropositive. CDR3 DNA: TGTGCCAGCAGCTCCCGGGACAGGGGGAGGAATGAGCAGTTCTTC. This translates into CASSSRDRGRNEQFF.